This T cell receptor beta chain was observed in a study of shared clonotypes between healthy human individuals. Investigators spread the genomic DNA of each subset evenly over several immunoSEQ plates. Under the authors' procedure: ImmunoSEQ sequences covered only the junction and lacked quality scores; filtering therefore differed. Libraries were prepared by immunoSEQ multiplex PCR; TCRdb keeps only in-frame clonotypes and omits some of them. The V and J calls and clone size come from that table; D and trimming were worked out from the DNA. Among 760,000 or so clones listed, around 96% were seen once. With 0 bases removed from V and 4 bases from J, the gap between germline ends came to 12 bases. This CDR3 region has 16 residues. Looked up from germline, CDR1 is MNHNY and CDR2 is SVGAGI (reference sequence). Positive CCR7 selection of CD45RO-negative cells yielded the naive CD8 cells, and terminally differentiated effector memory CD45RA+ cells were excluded.

The chain employs TRBV6-6 and TRBJ1-4; D gene unclear. Sequenced sample: naive CD8+ T cells sorted from blood. The receptor's source is a man aged 30 to 39 in good health. This chain's CDR3 is CASSYSTEKGNEKLFF. The CDR3 DNA is TGTGCCAGCAGTTACTCCACGGAGAAGGGTAATGAAAAACTGTTTTTT.